This TCR beta chain derives from a study of blood T cells in healthy people across ages. A note on this clonotype: The antigen remains unidentified.

A J-beta primer mix and a sample-barcoded 5' primer were used in a second PCR of roughly 7 to 12 cycles. Each CDR3 protein is one row after TCRdb ran MiXCR on the 5' RACE reads. In the table there are hundreds of thousands of distinct CDR3 sequences, 55% to 65% of which are singletons. Regarding the study as a whole: Estimates of total diversity, which came from one million sequenced T cells, were considered to be underestimates.

In each sample, at least 7 million PBMCs were isolated. V was clipped by 7 bases and J by 3 bases, with 16 bases between them. Germline lookup yields CDR1 LNHNV and CDR2 YYDKDF (reference sequence). The CDR3 has 15 amino acids. Sequencing was done on a sample of blood. The chain combines TRBV15 with TRBJ2-1; D unclear. The clonotype comes from a man aged 25-45 years in good health. CDR3 DNA sequence: TGTGCCACCACCCCACGACGAGCGCTCTACAATGAGCAGTTCTTC. This encodes CATTPRRALYNEQFF.